The 2 T cell receptor beta chains below come from one sample, sequenced in a study of blood T cell repertoires in COVID-19. Only in-frame clones appear in the TCRdb table, and some are missing; sequencing was by immunoSEQ multiplex PCR. This sample has about 180,000 clones, with about nine tenths found just once. Material for sequencing was peripheral blood. Receptors were obtained from a man aged 18 to 30 who had recovered from COVID-19.

V usage is TRBV4-3 and J usage is TRBJ2-3; 10 positions match TRBD2. Germline values: CDR1 LGHNA, CDR2 YSLEER. The CDR3 consists of 15 residues. The trim removed 4 bases at V and 4 bases at J, leaving 5 bases unmatched. This chain's CDR3 is CASSPQRGGADTQYF. CDR3 sequence (DNA): TGCGCCAGCAGCCCGCAGCGGGGGGGAGCAGATACGCAGTATTTT.

The chain recombines TRBV5-5 with TRBJ2-2; 10 nucleotides agree with TRBD1. Unmatched junction bases numbered 4, after V lost 1 base and J lost 4 bases. CDR3 length: 16 amino acids. Looked up from germline, CDR1 is SGHKS and CDR2 is YYEKEE (reference sequence). For the CDR3, the DNA is TGTGCCAGCAGCTTGCCCGGGACAGGGGTCACCGGGGAGCTGTTTTTT. This translates into CASSLPGTGVTGELFF.